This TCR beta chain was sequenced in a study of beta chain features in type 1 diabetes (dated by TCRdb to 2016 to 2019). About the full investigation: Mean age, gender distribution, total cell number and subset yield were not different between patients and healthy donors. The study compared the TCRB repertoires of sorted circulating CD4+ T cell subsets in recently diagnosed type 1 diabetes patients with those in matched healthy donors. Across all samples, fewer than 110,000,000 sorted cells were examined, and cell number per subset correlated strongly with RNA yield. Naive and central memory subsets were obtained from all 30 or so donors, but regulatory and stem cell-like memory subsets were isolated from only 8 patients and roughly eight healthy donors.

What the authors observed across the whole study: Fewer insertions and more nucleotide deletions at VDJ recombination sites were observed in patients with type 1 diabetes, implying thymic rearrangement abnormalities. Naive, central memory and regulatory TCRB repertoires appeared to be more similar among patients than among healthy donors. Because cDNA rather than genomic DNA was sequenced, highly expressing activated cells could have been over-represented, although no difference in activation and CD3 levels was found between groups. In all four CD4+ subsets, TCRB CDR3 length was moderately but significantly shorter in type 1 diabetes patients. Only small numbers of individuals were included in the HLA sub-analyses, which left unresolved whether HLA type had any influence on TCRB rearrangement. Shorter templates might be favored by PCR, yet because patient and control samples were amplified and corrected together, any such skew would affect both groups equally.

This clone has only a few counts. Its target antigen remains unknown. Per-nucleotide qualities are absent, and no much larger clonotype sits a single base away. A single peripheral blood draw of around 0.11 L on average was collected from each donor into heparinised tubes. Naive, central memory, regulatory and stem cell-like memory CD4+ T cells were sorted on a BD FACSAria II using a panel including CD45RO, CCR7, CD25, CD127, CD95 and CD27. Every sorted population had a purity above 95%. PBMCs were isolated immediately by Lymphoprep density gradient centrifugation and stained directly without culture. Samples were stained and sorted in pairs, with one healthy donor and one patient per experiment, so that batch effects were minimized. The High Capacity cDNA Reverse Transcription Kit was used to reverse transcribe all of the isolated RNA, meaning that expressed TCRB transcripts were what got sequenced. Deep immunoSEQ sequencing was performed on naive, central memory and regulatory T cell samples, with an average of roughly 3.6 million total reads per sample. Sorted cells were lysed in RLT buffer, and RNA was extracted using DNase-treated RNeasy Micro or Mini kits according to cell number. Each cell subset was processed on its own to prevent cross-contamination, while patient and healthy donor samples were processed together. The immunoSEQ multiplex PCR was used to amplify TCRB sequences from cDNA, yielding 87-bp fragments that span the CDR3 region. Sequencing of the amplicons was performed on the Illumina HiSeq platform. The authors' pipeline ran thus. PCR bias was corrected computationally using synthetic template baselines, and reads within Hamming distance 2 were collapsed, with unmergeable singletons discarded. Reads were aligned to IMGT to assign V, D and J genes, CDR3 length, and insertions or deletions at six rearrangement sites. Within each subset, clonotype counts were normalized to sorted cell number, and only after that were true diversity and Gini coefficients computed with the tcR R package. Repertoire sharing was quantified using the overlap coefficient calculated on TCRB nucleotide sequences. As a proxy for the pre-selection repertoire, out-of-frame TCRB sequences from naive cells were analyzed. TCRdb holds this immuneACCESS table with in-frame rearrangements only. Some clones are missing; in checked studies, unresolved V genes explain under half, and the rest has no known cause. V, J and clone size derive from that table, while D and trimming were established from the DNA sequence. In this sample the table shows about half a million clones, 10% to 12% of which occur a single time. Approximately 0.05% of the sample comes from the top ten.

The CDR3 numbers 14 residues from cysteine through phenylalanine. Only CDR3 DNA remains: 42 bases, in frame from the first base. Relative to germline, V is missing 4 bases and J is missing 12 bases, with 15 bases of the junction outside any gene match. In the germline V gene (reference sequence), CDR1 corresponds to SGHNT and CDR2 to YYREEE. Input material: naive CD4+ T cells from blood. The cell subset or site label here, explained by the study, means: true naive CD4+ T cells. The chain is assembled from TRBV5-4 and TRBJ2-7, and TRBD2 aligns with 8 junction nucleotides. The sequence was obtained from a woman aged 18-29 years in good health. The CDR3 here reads CASSLLIGTSGWYF. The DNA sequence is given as TGTGCCAGCAGCCTTTTAATCGGGACTAGTGGTTGGTACTTC.